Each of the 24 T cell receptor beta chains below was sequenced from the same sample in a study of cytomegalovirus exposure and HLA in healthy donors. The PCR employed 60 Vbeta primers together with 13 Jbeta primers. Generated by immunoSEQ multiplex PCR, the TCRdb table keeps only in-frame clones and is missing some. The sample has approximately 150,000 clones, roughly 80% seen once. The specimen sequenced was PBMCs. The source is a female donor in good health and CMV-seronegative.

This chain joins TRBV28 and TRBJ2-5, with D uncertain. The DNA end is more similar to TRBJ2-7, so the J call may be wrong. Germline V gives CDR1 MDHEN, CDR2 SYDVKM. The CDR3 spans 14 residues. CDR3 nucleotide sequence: TGTGCTACGGCGCCCGGTTGGAGCTCCTACGAGCAGTACTTC. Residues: CATAPGWSSYEQYF.

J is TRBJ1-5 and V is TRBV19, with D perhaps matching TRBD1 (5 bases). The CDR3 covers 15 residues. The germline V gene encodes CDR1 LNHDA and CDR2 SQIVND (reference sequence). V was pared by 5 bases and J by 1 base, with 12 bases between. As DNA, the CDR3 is TGTGCCAGTAGTTTCACGGGGGAAAGCAATCAGCCCCAGCATTTT. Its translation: CASSFTGESNQPQHF.

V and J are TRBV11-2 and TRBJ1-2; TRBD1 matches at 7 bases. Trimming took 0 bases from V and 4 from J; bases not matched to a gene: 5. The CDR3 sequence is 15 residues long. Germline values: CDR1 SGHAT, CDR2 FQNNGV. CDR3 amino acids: CASSLDEGGSYGYTF. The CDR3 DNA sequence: TGTGCCAGCAGCTTAGATGAAGGGGGCTCCTATGGCTACACCTTC.

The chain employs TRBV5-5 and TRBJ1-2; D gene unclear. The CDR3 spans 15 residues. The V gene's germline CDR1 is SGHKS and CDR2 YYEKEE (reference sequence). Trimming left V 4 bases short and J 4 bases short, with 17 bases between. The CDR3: CASSLDAGRIYGYTF. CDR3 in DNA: TGTGCCAGCAGCCTAGATGCCGGGAGGATCTATGGCTACACCTTC.

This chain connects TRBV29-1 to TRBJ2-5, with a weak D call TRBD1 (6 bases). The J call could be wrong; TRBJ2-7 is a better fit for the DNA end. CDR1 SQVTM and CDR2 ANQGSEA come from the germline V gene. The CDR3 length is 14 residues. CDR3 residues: CSVTRGPVSYEQYF. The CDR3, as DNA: TGCAGCGTTACCAGGGGTCCCGTCTCCTACGAGCAGTACTTC.

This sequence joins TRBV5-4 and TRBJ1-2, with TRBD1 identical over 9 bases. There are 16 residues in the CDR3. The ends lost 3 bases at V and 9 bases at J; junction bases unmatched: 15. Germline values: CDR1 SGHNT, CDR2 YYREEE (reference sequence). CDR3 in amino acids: CASSSQWTGEGYSYTF. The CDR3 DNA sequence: TGTGCCAGCAGCTCCCAGTGGACAGGGGAAGGCTACAGCTACACCTTC. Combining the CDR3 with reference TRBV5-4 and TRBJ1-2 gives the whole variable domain ETGVTQSPTHLIKTRGQQVTLRCSSQSGHNTVSWYQQALGQGPQFIFQYYREEENGRGNFPPRFSGLQFPNYSSELNVNALELDDSALYLCASSSQWTGEGYSYTFGSGTRLTVV.

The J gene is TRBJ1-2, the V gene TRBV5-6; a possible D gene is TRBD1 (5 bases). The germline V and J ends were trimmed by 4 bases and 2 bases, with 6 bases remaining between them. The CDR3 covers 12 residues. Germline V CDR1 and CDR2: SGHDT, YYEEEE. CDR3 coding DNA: TGTGCCAGCAGCCGACAGAACTATGGCTACACCTTC. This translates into CASSRQNYGYTF.

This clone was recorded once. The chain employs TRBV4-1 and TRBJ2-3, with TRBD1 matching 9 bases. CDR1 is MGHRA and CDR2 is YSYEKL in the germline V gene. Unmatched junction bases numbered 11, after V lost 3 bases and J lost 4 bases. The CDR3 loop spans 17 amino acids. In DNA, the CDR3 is TGCGCCAGCAGCCATTTTGTAAGGGGACAGGGATCAGATACGCAGTATTTT. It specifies CASSHFVRGQGSDTQYF.

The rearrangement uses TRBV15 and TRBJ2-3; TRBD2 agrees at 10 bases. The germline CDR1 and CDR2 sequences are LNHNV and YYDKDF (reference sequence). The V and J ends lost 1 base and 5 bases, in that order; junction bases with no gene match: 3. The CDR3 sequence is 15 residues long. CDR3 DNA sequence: TGTGCCACCAGCAGAGGGAGCGGGGGGGAAGATACGCAGTATTTT. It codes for CATSRGSGGEDTQYF.

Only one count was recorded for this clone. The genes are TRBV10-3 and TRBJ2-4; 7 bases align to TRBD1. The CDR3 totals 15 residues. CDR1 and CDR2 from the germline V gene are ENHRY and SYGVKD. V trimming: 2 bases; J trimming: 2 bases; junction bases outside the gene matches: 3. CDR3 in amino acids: CAISETGVTKNIQYF. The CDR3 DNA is TGTGCCATCAGTGAGACAGGGGTAACCAAAAACATTCAGTACTTC.

The CDR3 sequence is CASSLDTGDAGMLHF. In nucleotides, the CDR3 is TGCGCCAGCAGCTTGGATACTGGGGATGCAGGGATGCTCCACTTT. The rearrangement links TRBV5-1 to TRBJ1-6, with D possibly TRBD1 on 5 matching bases. The V end was cut by 0 bases, the J end by 16 bases, with 20 bases between. Germline values: CDR1 SGHRS, CDR2 YFSETQ. The CDR3 is 15 residues long.

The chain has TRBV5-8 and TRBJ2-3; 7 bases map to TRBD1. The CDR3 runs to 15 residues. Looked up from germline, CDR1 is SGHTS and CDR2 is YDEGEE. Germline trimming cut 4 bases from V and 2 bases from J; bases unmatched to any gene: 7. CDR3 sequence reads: CASSPVDRSTDTQYF. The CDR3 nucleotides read TGTGCCAGCAGCCCCGTGGACAGGTCCACAGATACGCAGTATTTT.

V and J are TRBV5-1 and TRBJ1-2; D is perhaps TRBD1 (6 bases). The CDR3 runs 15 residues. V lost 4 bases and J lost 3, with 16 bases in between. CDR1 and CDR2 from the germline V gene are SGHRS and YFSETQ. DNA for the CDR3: TGCGCCAGCAGCATCCGGGACACTGGAGACTATGGCTACACCTTC. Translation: CASSIRDTGDYGYTF. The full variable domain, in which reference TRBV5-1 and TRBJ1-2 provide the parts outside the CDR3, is KAGVTQTPRYLIKTRGQQVTLSCSPISGHRSVSWYQQTPGQGLQFLFEYFSETQRNKGNFPGRFSGRQFSNSRSEMNVSTLELGDSALYLCASSIRDTGDYGYTFGSGTRLTVV.

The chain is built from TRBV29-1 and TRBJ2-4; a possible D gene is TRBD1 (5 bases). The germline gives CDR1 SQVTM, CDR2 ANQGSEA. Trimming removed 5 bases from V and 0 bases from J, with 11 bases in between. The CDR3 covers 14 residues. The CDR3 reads CSVQTALAKNIQYF. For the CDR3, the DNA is TGCAGCGTTCAGACAGCCCTAGCCAAAAACATTCAGTACTTC. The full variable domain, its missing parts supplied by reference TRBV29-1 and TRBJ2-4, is SAVISQKPSRDICQRGTSLTIQCQVDSQVTMMFWYRQQPGQSLTLIATANQGSEATYESGFVIDKFPISRPNLTFSTLTVSNMSPEDSSIYLCSVQTALAKNIQYFGAGTRLSVL.

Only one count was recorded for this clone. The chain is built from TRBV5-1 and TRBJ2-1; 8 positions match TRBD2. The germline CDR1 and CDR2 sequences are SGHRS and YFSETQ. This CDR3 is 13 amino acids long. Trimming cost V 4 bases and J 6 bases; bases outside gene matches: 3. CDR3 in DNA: TGCGCCAGCAGCCAGGCGGGGGGCAATGAGCAGTTCTTC. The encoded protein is CASSQAGGNEQFF.

As DNA, the CDR3 is TGCGCCAGCAGCCAAGAGGGAAGAGGGTCACCCCTCCACTTT. Encoded protein: CASSQEGRGSPLHF. This sequence joins TRBV4-1 and TRBJ1-6; D ambiguous. Germline V lookup: CDR1 MGHRA, CDR2 YSYEKL. V lost 0 bases to trimming and J lost 10 bases, with 10 bases between them. CDR3 length: 14 residues.

CDR3 DNA: TGTGCCAGCAGTTCACAGACAGGCCTAGCTAACTATGGCTACACCTTC. Amino acids: CASSSQTGLANYGYTF. This chain links TRBV28 with TRBJ1-2, with D possibly being TRBD1 (6 bases). CDR3 length equals 16 residues. The V gene lost 4 bases and the J gene lost 0 bases, with 15 bases spanning the gap. Germline values: CDR1 MDHEN, CDR2 SYDVKM.

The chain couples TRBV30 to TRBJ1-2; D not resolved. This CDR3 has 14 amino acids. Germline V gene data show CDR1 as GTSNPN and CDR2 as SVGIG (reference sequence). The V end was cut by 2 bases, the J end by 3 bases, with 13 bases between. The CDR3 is CAWSFGQVDYGYTF. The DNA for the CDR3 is TGTGCCTGGAGTTTCGGCCAGGTGGACTATGGCTACACCTTC. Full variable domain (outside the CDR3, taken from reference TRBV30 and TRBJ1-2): SQTIHQWPATLVQPVGSPLSLECTVEGTSNPNLYWYRQAAGRGLQLLFYSVGIGQISSEVPQNLSASRPQDRQFILSSKKLLLSDSGFYLCAWSFGQVDYGYTFGSGTRLTVV.

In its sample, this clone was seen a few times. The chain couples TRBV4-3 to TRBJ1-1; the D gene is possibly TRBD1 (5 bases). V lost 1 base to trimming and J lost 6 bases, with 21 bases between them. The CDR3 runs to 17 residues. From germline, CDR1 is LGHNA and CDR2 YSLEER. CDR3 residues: CASSQGRVRAGRPEAFF. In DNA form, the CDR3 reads TGCGCCAGCAGCCAAGGCAGGGTACGGGCAGGGCGGCCTGAAGCTTTCTTT.

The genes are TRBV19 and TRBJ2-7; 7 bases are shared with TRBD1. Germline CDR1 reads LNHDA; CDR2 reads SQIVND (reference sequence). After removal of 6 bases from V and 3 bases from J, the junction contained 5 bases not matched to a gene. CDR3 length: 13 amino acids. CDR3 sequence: CASSRTGLYEQYF. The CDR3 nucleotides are TGTGCCAGTAGCCGGACAGGTCTCTACGAGCAGTACTTC.

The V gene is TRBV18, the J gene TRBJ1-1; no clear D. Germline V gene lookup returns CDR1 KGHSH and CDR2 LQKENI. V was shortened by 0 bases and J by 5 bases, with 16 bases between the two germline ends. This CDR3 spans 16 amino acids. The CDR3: CASSPPTIRLRTEAFF. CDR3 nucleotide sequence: TGTGCCAGCTCACCACCGACGATAAGACTGAGGACTGAAGCTTTCTTT.

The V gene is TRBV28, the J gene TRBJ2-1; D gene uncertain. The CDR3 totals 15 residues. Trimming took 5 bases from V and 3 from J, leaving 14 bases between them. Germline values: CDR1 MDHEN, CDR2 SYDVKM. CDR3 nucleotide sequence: TGTGCCAGCAGTCCCCCTCCGTTAATCTACAATGAGCAGTTCTTC. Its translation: CASSPPPLIYNEQFF. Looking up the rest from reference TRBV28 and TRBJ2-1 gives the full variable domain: DVKVTQSSRYLVKRTGEKVFLECVQDMDHENMFWYRQDPGLGLRLIYFSYDVKMKEKGDIPEGYSVSREKKERFSLILESASTNQTSMYLCASSPPPLIYNEQFFGPGTRLTVL.

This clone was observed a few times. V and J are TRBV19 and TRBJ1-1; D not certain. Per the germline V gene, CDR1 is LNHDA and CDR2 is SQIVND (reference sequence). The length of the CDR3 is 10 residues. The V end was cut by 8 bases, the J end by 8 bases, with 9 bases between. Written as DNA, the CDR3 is TGTGCCAGTGGGCGACCAGAAGCTTTCTTT. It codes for CASGRPEAFF. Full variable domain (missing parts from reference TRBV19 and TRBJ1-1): DGGITQSPKYLFRKEGQNVTLSCEQNLNHDAMYWYRQDPGQGLRLIYYSQIVNDFQKGDIAEGYSVSREKKESFPLTVTSAQKNPTAFYLCASGRPEAFFGQGTRLTVV.

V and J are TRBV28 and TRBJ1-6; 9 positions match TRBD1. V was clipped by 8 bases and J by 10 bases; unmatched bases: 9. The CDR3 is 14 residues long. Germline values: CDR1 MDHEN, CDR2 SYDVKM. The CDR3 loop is CASGQGFVGSPLHF. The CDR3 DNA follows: TGTGCCAGCGGACAGGGGTTTGTAGGCTCACCCCTCCACTTT.